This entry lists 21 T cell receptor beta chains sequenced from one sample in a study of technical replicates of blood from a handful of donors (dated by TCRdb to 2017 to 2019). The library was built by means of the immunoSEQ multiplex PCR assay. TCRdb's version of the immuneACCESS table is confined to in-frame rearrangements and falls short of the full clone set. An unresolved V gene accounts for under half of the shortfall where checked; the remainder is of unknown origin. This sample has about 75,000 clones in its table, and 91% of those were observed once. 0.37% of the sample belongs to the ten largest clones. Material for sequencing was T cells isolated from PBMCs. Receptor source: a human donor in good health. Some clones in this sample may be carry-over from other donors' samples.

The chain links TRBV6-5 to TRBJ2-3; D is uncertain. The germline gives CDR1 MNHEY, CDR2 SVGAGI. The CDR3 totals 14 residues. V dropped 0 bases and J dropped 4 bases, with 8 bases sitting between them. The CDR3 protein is CASSYSGSSDTQYF. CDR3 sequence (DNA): TGTGCCAGCAGTTACTCCGGGTCCTCAGATACGCAGTATTTT.

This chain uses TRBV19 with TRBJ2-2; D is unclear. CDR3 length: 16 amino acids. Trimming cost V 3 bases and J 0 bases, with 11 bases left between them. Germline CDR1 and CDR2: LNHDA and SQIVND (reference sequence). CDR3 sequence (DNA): TGTGCCAGTAGTATTGGGTGGCAGGCGAACACCGGGGAGCTGTTTTTT. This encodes CASSIGWQANTGELFF.

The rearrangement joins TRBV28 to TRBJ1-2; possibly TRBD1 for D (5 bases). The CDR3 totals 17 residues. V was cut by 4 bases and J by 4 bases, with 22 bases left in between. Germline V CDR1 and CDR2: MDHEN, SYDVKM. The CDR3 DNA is TGTGCCAGCAGTTCGGTAGGGGCCGGTGGTGTCGGCTATGGCTACACCTTC. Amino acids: CASSSVGAGGVGYGYTF.

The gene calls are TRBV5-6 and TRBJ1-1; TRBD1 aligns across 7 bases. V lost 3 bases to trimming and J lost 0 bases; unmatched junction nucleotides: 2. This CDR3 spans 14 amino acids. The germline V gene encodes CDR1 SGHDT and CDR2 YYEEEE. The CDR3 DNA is TGTGCCAGCAGCTCCGGACAGGTGAACACTGAAGCTTTCTTT. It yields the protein CASSSGQVNTEAFF.

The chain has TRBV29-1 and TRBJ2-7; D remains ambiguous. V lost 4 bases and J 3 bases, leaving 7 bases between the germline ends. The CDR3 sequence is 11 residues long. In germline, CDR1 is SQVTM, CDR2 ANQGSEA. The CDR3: CSVAVNYEQYF. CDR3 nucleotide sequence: TGCAGCGTTGCGGTCAACTACGAGCAGTACTTC.

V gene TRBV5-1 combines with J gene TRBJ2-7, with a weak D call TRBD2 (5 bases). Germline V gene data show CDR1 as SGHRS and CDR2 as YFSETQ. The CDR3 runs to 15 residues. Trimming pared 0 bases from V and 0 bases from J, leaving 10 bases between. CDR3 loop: CASSLAAGLSYEQYF. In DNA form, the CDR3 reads TGCGCCAGCAGCTTGGCCGCTGGACTCTCCTACGAGCAGTACTTC.

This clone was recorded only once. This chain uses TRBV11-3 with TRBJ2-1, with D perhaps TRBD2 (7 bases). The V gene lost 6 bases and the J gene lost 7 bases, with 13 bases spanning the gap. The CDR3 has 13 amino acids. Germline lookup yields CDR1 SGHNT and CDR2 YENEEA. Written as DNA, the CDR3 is TGTGCCAGCAGGGGGGGGGCTAGTAATGAGCAGTTCTTC. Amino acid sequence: CASRGGASNEQFF. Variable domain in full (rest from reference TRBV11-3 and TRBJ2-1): EAGVVQSPRYKIIEKKQPVAFWCNPISGHNTLYWYLQNLGQGPELLIRYENEEAVDDSQLPKDRFSAERLKGVDSTLKIQPAELGDSAVYLCASRGGASNEQFFGPGTRLTVL.

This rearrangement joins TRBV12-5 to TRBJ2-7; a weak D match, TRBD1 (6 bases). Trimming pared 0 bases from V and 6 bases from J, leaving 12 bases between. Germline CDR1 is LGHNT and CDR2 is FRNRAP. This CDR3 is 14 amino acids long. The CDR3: CASGLVPGQGEQYF. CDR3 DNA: TGTGCTAGTGGTTTGGTACCGGGACAAGGCGAGCAGTACTTC. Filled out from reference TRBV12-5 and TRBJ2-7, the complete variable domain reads DARVTQTPRHKVTEMGQEVTMRCQPILGHNTVFWYRQTMMQGLELLAYFRNRAPLDDSGMPKDRFSAEMPDATLATLKIQPSEPRDSAVYFCASGLVPGQGEQYFGPGTRLTVT.

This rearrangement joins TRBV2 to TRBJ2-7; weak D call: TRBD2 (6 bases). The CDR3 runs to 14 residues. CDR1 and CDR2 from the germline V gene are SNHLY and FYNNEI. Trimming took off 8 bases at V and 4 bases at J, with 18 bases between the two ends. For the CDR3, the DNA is TGTGCCAGCGCCCCGGGACTGATAGGATACGAGCAGTACTTC. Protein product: CASAPGLIGYEQYF.

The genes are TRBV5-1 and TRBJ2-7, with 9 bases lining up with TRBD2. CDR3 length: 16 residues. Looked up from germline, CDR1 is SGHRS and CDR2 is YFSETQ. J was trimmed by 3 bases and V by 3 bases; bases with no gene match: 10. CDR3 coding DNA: TGCGCCAGCAGCTCATCCCGACTAGCGGAGAACTACGAGCAGTACTTC. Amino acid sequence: CASSSSRLAENYEQYF.

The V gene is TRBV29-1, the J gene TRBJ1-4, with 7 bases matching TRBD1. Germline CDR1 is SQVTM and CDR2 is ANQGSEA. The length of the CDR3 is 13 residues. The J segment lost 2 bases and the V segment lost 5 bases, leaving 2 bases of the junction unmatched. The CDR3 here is CSVSRGTNEKLFF. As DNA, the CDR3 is TGCAGCGTTTCCAGGGGGACTAATGAAAAACTGTTTTTT.

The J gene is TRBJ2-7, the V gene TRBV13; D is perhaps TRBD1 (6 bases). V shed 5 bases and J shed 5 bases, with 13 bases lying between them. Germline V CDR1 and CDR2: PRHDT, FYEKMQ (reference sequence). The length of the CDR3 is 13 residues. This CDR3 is CASSPTPGDEQYF. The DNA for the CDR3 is TGTGCCAGCAGCCCTACGCCAGGGGACGAGCAGTACTTC.

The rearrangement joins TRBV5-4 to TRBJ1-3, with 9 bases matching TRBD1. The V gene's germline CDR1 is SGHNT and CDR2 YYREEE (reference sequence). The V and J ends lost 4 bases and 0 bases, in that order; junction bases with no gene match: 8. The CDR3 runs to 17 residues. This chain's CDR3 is CASSQGQGRRSGNTIYF. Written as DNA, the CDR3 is TGTGCCAGCAGCCAGGGACAGGGACGGCGCTCTGGAAACACCATATATTTT.

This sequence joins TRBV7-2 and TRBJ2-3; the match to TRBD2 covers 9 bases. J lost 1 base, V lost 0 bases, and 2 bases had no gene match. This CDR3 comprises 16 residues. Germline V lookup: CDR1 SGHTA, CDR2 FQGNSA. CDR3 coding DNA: TGTGCCAGCAGCTTAGCGGCGGGAGGGCGCACAGATACGCAGTATTTT. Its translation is CASSLAAGGRTDTQYF.

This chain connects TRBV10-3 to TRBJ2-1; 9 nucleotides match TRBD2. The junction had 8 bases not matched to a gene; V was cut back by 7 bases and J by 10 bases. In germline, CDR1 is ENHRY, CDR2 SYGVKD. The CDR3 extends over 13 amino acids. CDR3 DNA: TGTGCCATCAAGGCGGGAGGGGAGGGAGAGCAGTTCTTC. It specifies CAIKAGGEGEQFF.

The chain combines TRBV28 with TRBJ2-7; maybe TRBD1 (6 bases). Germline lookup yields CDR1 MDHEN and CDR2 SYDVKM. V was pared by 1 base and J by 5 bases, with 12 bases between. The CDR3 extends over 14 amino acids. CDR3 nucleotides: TGTGCCAGCAGTTTATCAGGGGACGGAAACGAGCAGTACTTC. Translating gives CASSLSGDGNEQYF.

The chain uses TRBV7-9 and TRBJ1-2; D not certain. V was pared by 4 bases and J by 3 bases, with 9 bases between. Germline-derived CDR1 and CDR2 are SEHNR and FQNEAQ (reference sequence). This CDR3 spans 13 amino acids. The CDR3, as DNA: TGTGCCAGCAGCTCCGGGGTCGACTATGGCTACACCTTC. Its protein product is CASSSGVDYGYTF.

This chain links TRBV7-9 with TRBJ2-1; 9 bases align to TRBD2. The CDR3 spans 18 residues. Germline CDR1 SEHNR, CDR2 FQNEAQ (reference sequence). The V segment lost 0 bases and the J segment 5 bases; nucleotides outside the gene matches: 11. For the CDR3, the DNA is TGTGCCAGCAGCTTAGCGGTGACAGCGGGGGGTAGTAACAATGAGCAGTTCTTC. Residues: CASSLAVTAGGSNNEQFF.

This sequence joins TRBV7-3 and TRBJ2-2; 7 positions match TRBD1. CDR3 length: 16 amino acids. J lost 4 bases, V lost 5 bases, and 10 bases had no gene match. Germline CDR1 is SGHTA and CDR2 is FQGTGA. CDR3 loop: CASSPAGGFGTGELFF. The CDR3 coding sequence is TGTGCCAGCAGCCCAGCAGGGGGATTCGGCACCGGGGAGCTGTTTTTT.

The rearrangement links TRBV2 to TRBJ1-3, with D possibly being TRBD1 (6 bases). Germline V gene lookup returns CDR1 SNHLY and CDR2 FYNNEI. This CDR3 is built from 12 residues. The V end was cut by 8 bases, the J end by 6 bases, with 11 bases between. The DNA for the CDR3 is TGTGCCAGCCTGGCAGGGGTAAACACCATATATTTT. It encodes CASLAGVNTIYF. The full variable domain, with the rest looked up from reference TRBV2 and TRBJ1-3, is EPEVTQTPSHQVTQMGQEVILRCVPISNHLYFYWYRQILGQKVEFLVSFYNNEISEKSEIFDDQFSVERPDGSNFTLKIRSTKLEDSAMYFCASLAGVNTIYFGEGSWLTVV.

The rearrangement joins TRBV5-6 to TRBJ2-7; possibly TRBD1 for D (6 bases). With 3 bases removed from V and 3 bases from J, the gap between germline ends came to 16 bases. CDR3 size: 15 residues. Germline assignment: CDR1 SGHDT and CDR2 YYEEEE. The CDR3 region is CASSWGHGGFYEQYF. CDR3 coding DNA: TGTGCCAGCAGCTGGGGACATGGGGGATTCTACGAGCAGTACTTC.